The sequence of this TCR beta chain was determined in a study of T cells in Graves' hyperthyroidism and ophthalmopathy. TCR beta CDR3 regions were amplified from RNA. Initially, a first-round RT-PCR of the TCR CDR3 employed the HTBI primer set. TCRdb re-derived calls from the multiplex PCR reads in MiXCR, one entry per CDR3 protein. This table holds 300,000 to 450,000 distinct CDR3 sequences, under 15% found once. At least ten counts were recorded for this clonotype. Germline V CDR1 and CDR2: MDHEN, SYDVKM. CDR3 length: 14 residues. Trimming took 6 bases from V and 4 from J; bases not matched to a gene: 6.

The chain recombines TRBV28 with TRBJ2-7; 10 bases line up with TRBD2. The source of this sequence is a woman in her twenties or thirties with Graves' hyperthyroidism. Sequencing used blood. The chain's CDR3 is CASSISSGSYEQYF. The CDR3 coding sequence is TGTGCCAGCAGCATCTCTAGCGGGAGTTACGAGCAGTACTTC.